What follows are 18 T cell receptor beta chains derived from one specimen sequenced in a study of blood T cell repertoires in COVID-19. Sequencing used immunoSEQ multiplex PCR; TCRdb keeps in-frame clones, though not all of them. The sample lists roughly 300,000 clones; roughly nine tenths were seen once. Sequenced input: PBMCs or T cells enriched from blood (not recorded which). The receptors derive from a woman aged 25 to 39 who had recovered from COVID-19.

The CDR3 region is CASSQEPRESTEAFF. The CDR3 DNA is TGCGCCAGCAGCCAAGAACCTAGGGAGAGCACTGAAGCTTTCTTT. V and J are TRBV4-1 and TRBJ1-1, with unresolved D. The V end lost 0 bases, the J end lost 4 bases, and 12 bases lay between the germline ends. CDR1 is MGHRA and CDR2 is YSYEKL in the germline V gene. The CDR3 contains 15 residues.

The CDR3, as DNA: TGTGCCAGCAGTCCGGGACAGGGGACGGCTTTCTTT. Protein: CASSPGQGTAFF. The chain joins TRBV4-2 to TRBJ1-1; 10 nucleotides line up with TRBD1. The germline V gene encodes CDR1 LGHNA and CDR2 YNFKEQ. The CDR3 covers 12 residues. J gave up 11 bases and V 6 bases, and 6 bases lay outside the gene matches.

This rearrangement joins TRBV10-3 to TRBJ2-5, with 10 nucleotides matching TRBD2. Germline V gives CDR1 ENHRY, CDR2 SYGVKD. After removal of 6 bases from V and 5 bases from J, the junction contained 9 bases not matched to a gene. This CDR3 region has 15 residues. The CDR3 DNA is TGTGCCATCAGCCCAAGCGGGGGGGCAGGGGAGACCCAGTACTTC. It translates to CAISPSGGAGETQYF.

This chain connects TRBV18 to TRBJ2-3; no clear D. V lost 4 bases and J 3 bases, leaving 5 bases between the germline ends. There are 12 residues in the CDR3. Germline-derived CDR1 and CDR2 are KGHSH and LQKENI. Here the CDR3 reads CASSRGTDTQYF. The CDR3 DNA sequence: TGTGCCAGCTCACGCGGTACAGATACGCAGTATTTT. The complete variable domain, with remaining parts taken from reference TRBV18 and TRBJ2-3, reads NAGVMQNPRHLVRRRGQEARLRCSPMKGHSHVYWYRQLPEEGLKFMVYLQKENIIDESGMPKERFSAEFPKEGPSILRIQQVVRGDSAAYFCASSRGTDTQYFGPGTRLTVL.

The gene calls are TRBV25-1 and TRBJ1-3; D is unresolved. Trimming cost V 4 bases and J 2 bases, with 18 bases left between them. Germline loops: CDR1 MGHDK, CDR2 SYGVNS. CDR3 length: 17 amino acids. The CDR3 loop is CASSGSPAGSTGNTIYF. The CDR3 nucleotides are TGTGCCAGCAGTGGATCCCCCGCAGGCAGCACTGGAAACACCATATATTTT.

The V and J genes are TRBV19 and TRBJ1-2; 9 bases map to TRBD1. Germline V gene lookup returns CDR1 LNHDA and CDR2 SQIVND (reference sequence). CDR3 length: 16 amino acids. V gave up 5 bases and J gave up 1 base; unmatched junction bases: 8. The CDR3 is CASSRETGGYNYGYTF. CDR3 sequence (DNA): TGTGCCAGTAGTCGTGAAACAGGGGGCTATAACTATGGCTACACCTTC. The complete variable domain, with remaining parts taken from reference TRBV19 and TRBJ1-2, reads DGGITQSPKYLFRKEGQNVTLSCEQNLNHDAMYWYRQDPGQGLRLIYYSQIVNDFQKGDIAEGYSVSREKKESFPLTVTSAQKNPTAFYLCASSRETGGYNYGYTFGSGTRLTVV.

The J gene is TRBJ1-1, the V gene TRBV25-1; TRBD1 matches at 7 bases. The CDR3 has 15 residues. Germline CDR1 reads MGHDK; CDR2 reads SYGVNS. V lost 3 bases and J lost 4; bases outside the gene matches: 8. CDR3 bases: TGTGCCAGCAGTGACCGAATACAGGGGAGCACTGAAGCTTTCTTT. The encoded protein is CASSDRIQGSTEAFF.

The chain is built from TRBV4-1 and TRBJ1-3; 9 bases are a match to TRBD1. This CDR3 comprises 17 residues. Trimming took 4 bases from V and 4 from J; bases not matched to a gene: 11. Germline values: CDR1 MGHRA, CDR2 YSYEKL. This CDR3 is CASSLNPQGARGNTIYF. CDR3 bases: TGCGCCAGCAGCCTAAATCCACAGGGGGCGCGGGGAAACACCATATATTTT.

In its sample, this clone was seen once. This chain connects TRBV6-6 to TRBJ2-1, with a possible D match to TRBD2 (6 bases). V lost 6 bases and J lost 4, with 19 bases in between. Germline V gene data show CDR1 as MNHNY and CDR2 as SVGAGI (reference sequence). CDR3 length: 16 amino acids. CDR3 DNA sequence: TGTGCCAGCAGCGCACTGACTAGTTCCTCTTACAATGAGCAGTTCTTC. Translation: CASSALTSSSYNEQFF.

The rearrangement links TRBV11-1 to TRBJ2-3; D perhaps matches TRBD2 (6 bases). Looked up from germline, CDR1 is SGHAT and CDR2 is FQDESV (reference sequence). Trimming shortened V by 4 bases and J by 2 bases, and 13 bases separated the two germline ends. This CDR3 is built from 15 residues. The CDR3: CASSSGGGHTDTQYF. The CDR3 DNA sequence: TGTGCCAGCAGCTCCGGGGGTGGCCACACAGATACGCAGTATTTT. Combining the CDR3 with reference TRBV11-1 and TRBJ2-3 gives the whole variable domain EAEVAQSPRYKITEKSQAVAFWCDPISGHATLYWYRQILGQGPELLVQFQDESVVDDSQLPKDRFSAERLKGVDSTLKIQPAELGDSAMYLCASSSGGGHTDTQYFGPGTRLTVL.

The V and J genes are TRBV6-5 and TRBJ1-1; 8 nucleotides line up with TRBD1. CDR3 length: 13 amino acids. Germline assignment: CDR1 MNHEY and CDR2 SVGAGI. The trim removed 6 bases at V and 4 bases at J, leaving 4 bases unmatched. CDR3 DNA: TGTGCCAGCAGACCCGACAGGGGCACTGAAGCTTTCTTT. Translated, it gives CASRPDRGTEAFF.

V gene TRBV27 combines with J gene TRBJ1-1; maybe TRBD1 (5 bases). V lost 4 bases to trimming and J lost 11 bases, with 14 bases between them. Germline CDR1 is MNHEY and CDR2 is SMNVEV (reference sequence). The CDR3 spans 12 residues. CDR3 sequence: CASSSPGLKAFF. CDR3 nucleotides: TGTGCCAGCAGTTCCCCGGGACTAAAGGCTTTCTTT.

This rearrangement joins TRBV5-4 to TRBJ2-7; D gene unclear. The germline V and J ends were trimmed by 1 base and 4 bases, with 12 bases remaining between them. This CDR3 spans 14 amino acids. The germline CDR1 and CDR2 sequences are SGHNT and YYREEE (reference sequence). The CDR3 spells CASSLSSGRYEQYF. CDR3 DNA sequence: TGTGCCAGCAGCTTGTCTTCAGGAAGGTACGAGCAGTACTTC. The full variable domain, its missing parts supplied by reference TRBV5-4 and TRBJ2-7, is ETGVTQSPTHLIKTRGQQVTLRCSSQSGHNTVSWYQQALGQGPQFIFQYYREEENGRGNFPPRFSGLQFPNYSSELNVNALELDDSALYLCASSLSSGRYEQYFGPGTRLTVT.

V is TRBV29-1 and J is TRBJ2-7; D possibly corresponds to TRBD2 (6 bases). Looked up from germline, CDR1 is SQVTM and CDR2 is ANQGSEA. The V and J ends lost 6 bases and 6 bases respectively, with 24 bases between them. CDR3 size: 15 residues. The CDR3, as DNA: TGCAGCGTACTCCGGGACTCCCCTCCCCTCTCCGAGCAGTACTTC. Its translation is CSVLRDSPPLSEQYF.

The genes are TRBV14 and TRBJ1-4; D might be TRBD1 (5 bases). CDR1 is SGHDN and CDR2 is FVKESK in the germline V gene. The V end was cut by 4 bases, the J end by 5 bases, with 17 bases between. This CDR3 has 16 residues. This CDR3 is CASSPRQWGRNEKLFF. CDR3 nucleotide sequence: TGTGCCAGCAGCCCCCGACAGTGGGGGAGGAATGAAAAACTGTTTTTT.

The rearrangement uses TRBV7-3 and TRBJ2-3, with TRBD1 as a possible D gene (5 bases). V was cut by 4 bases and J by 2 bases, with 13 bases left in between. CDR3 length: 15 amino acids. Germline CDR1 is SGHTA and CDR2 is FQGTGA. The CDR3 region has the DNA TGTGCCAGCAGCTCACAGGCGACCCCCACAGATACGCAGTATTTT. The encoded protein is CASSSQATPTDTQYF.

DNA for the CDR3: TGTGCCAGTAGAGAACAGGCCTACTCTGGAAACACCATATATTTT. Encoded protein: CASREQAYSGNTIYF. The rearrangement links TRBV19 to TRBJ1-3, with D maybe TRBD1 (5 bases). The CDR3 spans 15 residues. The V gene lost 6 bases and the J gene lost 0 bases, with 12 bases spanning the gap. The V gene's germline CDR1 is LNHDA and CDR2 SQIVND (reference sequence).

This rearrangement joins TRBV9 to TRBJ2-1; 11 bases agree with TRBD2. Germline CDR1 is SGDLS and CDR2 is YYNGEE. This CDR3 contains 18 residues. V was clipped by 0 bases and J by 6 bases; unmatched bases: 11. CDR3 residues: CASSVGQGRLAGSNEQFF. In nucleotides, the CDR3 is TGTGCCAGCAGCGTAGGGCAGGGGAGACTAGCGGGGAGCAATGAGCAGTTCTTC.